This TCR beta chain is from a study of blood T cell repertoires in COVID-19. At the level of the study: COVID-19 samples, acute and convalescent, were from the United States, Italy and Spain.

How the authors handled the data: Researchers report that nucleated cell counts were estimated from reference gene primer amplification. Some clones are missing from TCRdb's copy, which holds only in-frame ones; the method was immunoSEQ multiplex PCR. D and trimming come from the DNA, and the V and J calls and clone size come from that table. The table has tens of thousands of clones, 65% to 90% seen once; the top ten hold roughly 9.9%. The CDR3 spans 14 residues. V lost 2 bases and J lost 4, with 14 bases in between. The germline gives CDR1 GTSNPN, CDR2 SVGIG (reference sequence). The genes are TRBV30 and TRBJ1-1; D not resolved. The sequence was collected from a human donor in a cohort sampled during active COVID-19. The sample taken for sequencing was peripheral blood. The CDR3 is CAWSSTVHGTEAFF. The CDR3 DNA reads TGTGCCTGGAGTTCAACAGTTCATGGCACTGAAGCTTTCTTT.